The following is a T cell receptor beta chain sequence with its context. Its antigen is not identified. Sequencing relied on a cDNA template that was reverse transcribed from extracted RNA. Generated by immunoSEQ multiplex PCR, the TCRdb table keeps only in-frame clones and is missing some. The profile shows 250,000 or so clones, around two thirds of them singletons. This specimen belongs to a study of CD8+ T cells in alopecia areata. Looking at the study overall: Patients in the treated group were given tofacitinib by mouth, 5 to 10 mg twice a day.

General observations from the study: Tissue-resident alphabeta T cells belonging to normal skin likewise get sequenced within scalp specimens. Mouse data revealed clearer TCR sharing than patient data did, a gap possibly tied to HLA. For lesional scalp, especially alopecia totalis/universalis, clonality was higher than in normal scalp.

V lost 5 bases and J 1 base, leaving 10 bases between the germline ends. Germline CDR1 and CDR2: SGHTA and FQGNSA. The CDR3 covers 14 residues. The TCR comes from a human donor with alopecia areata. The chain couples TRBV7-2 to TRBJ2-3; D not certain. Material: CD4+ T cells sorted from blood, obtained at week 0. This CDR3 is CASSHREGTDTQYF. The CDR3, as DNA: TGTGCCAGCAGCCACCGCGAAGGCACAGATACGCAGTATTTT.